This T cell receptor (beta chain) was obtained from a study of blood T cells in healthy people across ages. Together with a sample-barcoded 5' primer, a J-beta primer mix was included in a second PCR lasting roughly 6 to 12 cycles. TCRdb fed the 5' RACE reads into MiXCR, producing one record per CDR3 protein. The data contain some 550,000 distinct CDR3 sequences, 40% to 55% of them singletons. Germline assignment: CDR1 SGHTA and CDR2 FQGNSA. Trimming took off 7 bases at V and 5 bases at J, with 15 bases between the two ends. CDR3 size: 14 residues. Every donor provided roughly 10 milliliters of peripheral blood.

This TCR was sampled from an elderly man in good health. This rearrangement joins TRBV7-2 to TRBJ2-1; no clear D. Sequencing was performed on blood. CDR3 sequence (DNA): TGTGCCAGCATTGGCCATATTAAAAACAATGAGCAGTTCTTC. Translation gives CASIGHIKNNEQFF. The full variable domain, rest sourced from reference TRBV7-2 and TRBJ2-1, is GAGVSQSPSNKVTEKGKDVELRCDPISGHTALYWYRQSLGQGLEFLIYFQGNSAPDKSGLPSDRFSAERTGGSVSTLTIQRTQQEDSAVYLCASIGHIKNNEQFFGPGTRLTVL.